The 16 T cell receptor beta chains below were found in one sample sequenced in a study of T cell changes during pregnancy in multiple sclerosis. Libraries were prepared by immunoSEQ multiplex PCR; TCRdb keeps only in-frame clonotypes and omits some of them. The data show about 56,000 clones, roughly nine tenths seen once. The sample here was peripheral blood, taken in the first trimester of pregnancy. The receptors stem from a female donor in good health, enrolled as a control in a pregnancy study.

CDR3 region: CASSPSLPNTGELFF. CDR3 sequence (DNA): TGTGCCAGCAGCCCTAGCCTCCCCAACACCGGGGAGCTGTTTTTT. The rearrangement uses TRBV13 and TRBJ2-2; TRBD2 is a possible D gene (5 bases). From germline, CDR1 is PRHDT and CDR2 FYEKMQ (reference sequence). CDR3 length: 15 residues. Trimming cost V 5 bases and J 2 bases, with 12 bases left between them. Looking up the rest from reference TRBV13 and TRBJ2-2 gives the full variable domain: AAGVIQSPRHLIKEKRETATLKCYPIPRHDTVYWYQQGPGQDPQFLISFYEKMQSDKGSIPDRFSAQQFSDYHSELNMSSLELGDSALYFCASSPSLPNTGELFFGEGSRLTVL.

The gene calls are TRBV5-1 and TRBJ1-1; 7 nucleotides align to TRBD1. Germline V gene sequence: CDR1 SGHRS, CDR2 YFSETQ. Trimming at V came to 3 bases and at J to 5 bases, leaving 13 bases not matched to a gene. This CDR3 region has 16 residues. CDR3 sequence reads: CASSSSPTGKGTEAFF. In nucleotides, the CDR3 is TGCGCCAGCAGCTCCAGCCCGACAGGGAAAGGGACTGAAGCTTTCTTT.

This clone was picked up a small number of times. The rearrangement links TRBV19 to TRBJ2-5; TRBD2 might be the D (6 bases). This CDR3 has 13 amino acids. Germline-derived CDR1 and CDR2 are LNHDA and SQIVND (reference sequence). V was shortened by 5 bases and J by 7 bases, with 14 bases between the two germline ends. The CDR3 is CASSAGQGGTQYF. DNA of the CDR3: TGTGCCAGTAGTGCGGGGCAGGGAGGGACCCAGTACTTC.

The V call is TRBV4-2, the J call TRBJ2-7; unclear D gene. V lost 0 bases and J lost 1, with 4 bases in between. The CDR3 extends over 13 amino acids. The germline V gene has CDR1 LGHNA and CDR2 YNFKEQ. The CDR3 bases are TGTGCCAGCAGCCAAGACATTTCCTACGAGCAGTACTTC. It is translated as CASSQDISYEQYF.

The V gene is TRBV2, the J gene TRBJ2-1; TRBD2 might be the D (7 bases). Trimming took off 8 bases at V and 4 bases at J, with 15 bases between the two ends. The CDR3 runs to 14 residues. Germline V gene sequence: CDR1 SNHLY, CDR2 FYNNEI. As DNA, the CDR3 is TGTGCCAGCCCGGGGGGCCGTTTGTACAATGAGCAGTTCTTC. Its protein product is CASPGGRLYNEQFF.

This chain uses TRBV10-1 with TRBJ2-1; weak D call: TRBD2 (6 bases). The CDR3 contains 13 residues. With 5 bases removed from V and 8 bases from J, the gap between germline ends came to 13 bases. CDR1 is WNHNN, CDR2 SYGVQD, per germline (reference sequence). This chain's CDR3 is CASSNSEGYEQFF. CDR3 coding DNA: TGCGCCAGCAGTAACTCGGAGGGGTATGAGCAGTTCTTC.

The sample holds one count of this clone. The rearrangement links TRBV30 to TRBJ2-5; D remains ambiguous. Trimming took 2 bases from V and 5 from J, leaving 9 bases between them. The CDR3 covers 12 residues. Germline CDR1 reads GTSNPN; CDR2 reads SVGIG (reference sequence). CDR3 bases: TGTGCCTGGAGTCCCTTCCAGGAGACCCAGTACTTC. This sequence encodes CAWSPFQETQYF.

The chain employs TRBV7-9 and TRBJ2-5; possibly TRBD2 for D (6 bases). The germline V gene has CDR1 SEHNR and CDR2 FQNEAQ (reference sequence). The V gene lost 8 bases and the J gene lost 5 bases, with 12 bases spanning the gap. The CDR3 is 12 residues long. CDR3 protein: CASGREWETQYF. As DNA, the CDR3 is TGTGCCAGCGGGCGGGAATGGGAGACCCAGTACTTC.

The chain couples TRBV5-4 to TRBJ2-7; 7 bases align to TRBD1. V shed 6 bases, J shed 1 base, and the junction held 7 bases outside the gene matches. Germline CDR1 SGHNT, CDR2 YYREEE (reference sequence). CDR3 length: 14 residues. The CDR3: CASTRTGHSYEQYF. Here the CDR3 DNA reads TGTGCCAGCACCCGGACAGGACATTCCTACGAGCAGTACTTC. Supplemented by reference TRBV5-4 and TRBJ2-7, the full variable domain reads ETGVTQSPTHLIKTRGQQVTLRCSSQSGHNTVSWYQQALGQGPQFIFQYYREEENGRGNFPPRFSGLQFPNYSSELNVNALELDDSALYLCASTRTGHSYEQYFGPGTRLTVT.

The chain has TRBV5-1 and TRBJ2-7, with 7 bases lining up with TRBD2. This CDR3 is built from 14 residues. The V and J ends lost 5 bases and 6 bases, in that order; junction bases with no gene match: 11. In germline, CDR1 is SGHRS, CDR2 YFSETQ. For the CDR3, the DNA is TGCGCCAGCAGGCGGGAGACGAGCCGGCCCGAGCAGTACTTC. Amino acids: CASRRETSRPEQYF. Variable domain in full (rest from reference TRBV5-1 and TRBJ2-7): KAGVTQTPRYLIKTRGQQVTLSCSPISGHRSVSWYQQTPGQGLQFLFEYFSETQRNKGNFPGRFSGRQFSNSRSEMNVSTLELGDSALYLCASRRETSRPEQYFGPGTRLTVT.

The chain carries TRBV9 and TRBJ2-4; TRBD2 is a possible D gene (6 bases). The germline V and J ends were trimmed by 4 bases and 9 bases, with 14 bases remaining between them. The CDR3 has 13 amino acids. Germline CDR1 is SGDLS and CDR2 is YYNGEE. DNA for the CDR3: TGTGCCAGCAGCTCGGGAGTCTTGGGCATTCAGTACTTC. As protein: CASSSGVLGIQYF.

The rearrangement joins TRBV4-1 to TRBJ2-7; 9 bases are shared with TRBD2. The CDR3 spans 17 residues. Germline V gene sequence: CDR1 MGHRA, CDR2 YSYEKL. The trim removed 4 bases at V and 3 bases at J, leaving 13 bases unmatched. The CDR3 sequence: CASSLTLGLAGHYEQYF. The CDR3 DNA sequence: TGCGCCAGCAGCCTCACCTTGGGGCTAGCGGGACACTACGAGCAGTACTTC.

Here the CDR3 DNA reads TGTGCCAGCAGTGAATCGCGACTAATGGGCACTGAAGCTTTCTTT. This codes for CASSESRLMGTEAFF. This chain joins TRBV25-1 and TRBJ1-1; D remains ambiguous. Germline V gene lookup returns CDR1 MGHDK and CDR2 SYGVNS. The V and J ends lost 1 base and 4 bases respectively, with 13 bases between them. This CDR3 comprises 15 residues.

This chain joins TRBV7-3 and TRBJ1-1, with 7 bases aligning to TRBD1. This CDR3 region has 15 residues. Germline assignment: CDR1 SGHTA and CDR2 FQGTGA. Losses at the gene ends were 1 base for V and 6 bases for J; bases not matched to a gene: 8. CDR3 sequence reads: CASSLSPAGGSEAFF. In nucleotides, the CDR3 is TGTGCCAGCAGCTTAAGTCCGGCAGGGGGGTCTGAAGCTTTCTTT.

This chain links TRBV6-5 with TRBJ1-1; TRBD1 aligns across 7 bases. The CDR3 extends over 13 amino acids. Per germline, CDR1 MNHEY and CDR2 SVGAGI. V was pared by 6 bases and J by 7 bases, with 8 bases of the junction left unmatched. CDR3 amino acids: CASRRGPPGEAFF. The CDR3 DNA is TGTGCCAGCAGAAGGGGGCCTCCGGGTGAAGCTTTCTTT.

The CDR3 DNA follows: TGTGCCAGCAGCTTTCTGGCAGTCTCCTACGAGCAGTACTTC. The encoded protein is CASSFLAVSYEQYF. This sequence joins TRBV7-2 and TRBJ2-7; D is ambiguous. The CDR3 length is 14 residues. Between the trimmed V and J ends, which lost 3 bases and 0 bases, there was a span of 9 bases. The germline gives CDR1 SGHTA, CDR2 FQGNSA.